Shown below are 18 T cell receptor beta chains from a single sample sequenced in a study of post-analysis software for immune sequencing data. Presence of unique molecular identifiers characterized the TCR beta cDNA libraries. Via MiXCR, TCRdb re-called the PCR reads, giving one row per CDR3 protein. Of over 150,000 distinct CDR3 sequences in the sample, 36% were seen once. The specimen comprised blood, sampled after autologous hematopoietic stem cell transplantation. All receptors come from a girl aged 10-17 years with multiple sclerosis.

Only one count was recorded for this clonotype. The V gene is TRBV7-2, the J gene TRBJ1-5; no definite D call. Germline assignment: CDR1 SGHTA and CDR2 FQGNSA. The CDR3 contains 14 residues. V was pared by 1 base and J by 7 bases, with 11 bases between. The CDR3 nucleotides read TGTGCCAGCAGCTTAGGGGGAGATCGGCAGCCCCAGCATTTT. Its protein product is CASSLGGDRQPQHF.

This rearrangement joins TRBV28 to TRBJ1-6; D may be TRBD1 (5 bases). V lost 6 bases and J 10 bases, leaving 16 bases between the germline ends. Germline CDR1 is MDHEN and CDR2 is SYDVKM. The CDR3 totals 14 residues. The CDR3 protein is CASSSGTVWSPLHF. CDR3 sequence (DNA): TGTGCCAGCAGCTCCGGGACCGTTTGGTCACCCCTCCACTTT. Supplemented by reference TRBV28 and TRBJ1-6, the full variable domain reads DVKVTQSSRYLVKRTGEKVFLECVQDMDHENMFWYRQDPGLGLRLIYFSYDVKMKEKGDIPEGYSVSREKKERFSLILESASTNQTSMYLCASSSGTVWSPLHFGNGTRLTVT.

J is TRBJ2-1 and V is TRBV14; 11 bases match TRBD2. Germline values: CDR1 SGHDN, CDR2 FVKESK. The CDR3 has 16 amino acids. Trimming took 8 bases from V and 7 from J; bases not matched to a gene: 13. The CDR3 is CASCRQLAGVENEQFF. The CDR3 DNA reads TGTGCCAGCTGCCGCCAACTAGCGGGAGTGGAGAATGAGCAGTTCTTC.

The chain couples TRBV7-9 to TRBJ2-5; 7 bases align to TRBD2. V dropped 4 bases and J dropped 4; count of bases not matched to a gene: 9. The CDR3 runs 15 residues. The germline gives CDR1 SEHNR, CDR2 FQNEAQ (reference sequence). Here the CDR3 reads CASSSVGGRRETQYF. CDR3 coding DNA: TGTGCCAGCAGCTCCGTCGGGGGGAGAAGAGAGACCCAGTACTTC.

The chain couples TRBV12-3 or TRBV12-4 to TRBJ1-5; no firm D call. This CDR3 comprises 11 residues. V lost 6 bases, J lost 9 bases, and 9 bases lay in between. In DNA, the CDR3 is TGTGCCAGCAGCCAAGGGTGGCCCCAGCATTTT. Protein product: CASSQGWPQHF.

V gene TRBV10-3 combines with J gene TRBJ1-2; D possibly corresponds to TRBD1 (5 bases). Germline CDR1 and CDR2: ENHRY and SYGVKD. The CDR3 is 17 amino acids. Trimming took 3 bases from V and 0 from J, leaving 17 bases between them. The CDR3 is CAISDPRAGRANYGYTF. In nucleotides, the CDR3 is TGTGCCATCAGTGACCCCAGAGCAGGGAGAGCTAACTATGGCTACACCTTC.

The rearrangement links TRBV6-1 to TRBJ1-1, with 10 nucleotides matching TRBD1. The V and J ends lost 6 bases and 4 bases, in that order; junction bases with no gene match: 5. Looked up from germline, CDR1 is MNHNS and CDR2 is SASEGT. CDR3 length equals 14 residues. Written as DNA, the CDR3 is TGTGCCAGCAGCCCCCGGGACAGGGGCACTGAAGCTTTCTTT. Translated: CASSPRDRGTEAFF.

The V call is TRBV24-1, the J call TRBJ2-4; TRBD1 is a possible D gene (5 bases). Trimming removed 6 bases from V and 7 bases from J, with 18 bases in between. Germline lookup yields CDR1 KGHDR and CDR2 SFDVKD. The CDR3 is 15 amino acids. The chain's CDR3 is CATSPSAHAGNIQYF. CDR3 sequence (DNA): TGTGCCACCAGTCCGAGTGCCCATGCAGGGAACATTCAGTACTTC.

This clonotype was picked up a small number of times. This chain connects TRBV6-1 to TRBJ2-7; D call uncertain. The CDR3 extends over 13 amino acids. V was shortened by 2 bases and J by 4 bases, with 9 bases between the two germline ends. Germline V gene lookup returns CDR1 MNHNS and CDR2 SASEGT. The CDR3 sequence is CASSESTEYEQYF. The CDR3 region has the DNA TGTGCCAGCAGTGAAAGCACTGAATACGAGCAGTACTTC.

This clonotype was counted only a few times. The V call is TRBV20-1, the J call TRBJ2-7, with a possible D match to TRBD1 (7 bases). The CDR3 is 14 residues long. V lost 7 bases to trimming and J lost 4 bases, with 20 bases between them. The germline CDR1 and CDR2 sequences are DFQATT and SNEGSKA (reference sequence). The CDR3 DNA sequence: TGCAGTGTTTCACTTTTGCGGGACAGATACGAGCAGTACTTC. Protein sequence: CSVSLLRDRYEQYF.

J is TRBJ2-1 and V is TRBV24-1; 7 positions agree with TRBD2. V was pared by 4 bases and J by 9 bases, with 5 bases of the junction left unmatched. Germline V gene lookup returns CDR1 KGHDR and CDR2 SFDVKD. The CDR3 is made up of 13 amino acids. This CDR3 reads CATSERLAGEQFF. The CDR3 coding sequence is TGTGCCACCAGTGAGCGACTAGCCGGTGAGCAGTTCTTC.

This clonotype was observed a handful of times. The chain joins TRBV6-1 to TRBJ2-7; D tentatively reads TRBD1 or TRBD2 (6 bases each). The CDR3 extends over 14 amino acids. The V gene's germline CDR1 is MNHNS and CDR2 SASEGT. Trimming shortened V by 3 bases and J by 6 bases, and 15 bases separated the two germline ends. The chain's CDR3 is CASSEGGNPLEQYF. CDR3 bases: TGTGCCAGCAGTGAGGGGGGCAACCCGCTCGAGCAGTACTTC.

The rearrangement links TRBV4-3 to TRBJ2-1; 14 bases line up with TRBD2. CDR1 is LGHNA, CDR2 YSLEER, per germline. The CDR3 covers 16 residues. V was pared by 4 bases and J by 5 bases, with 4 bases of the junction left unmatched. The CDR3, as DNA: TGCGCCAGCAGCCGTCGACTAGCGGGAGGGCACAATGAGCAGTTCTTC. Its protein product is CASSRRLAGGHNEQFF.

This clonotype was counted a few times. This chain uses TRBV7-2 with TRBJ2-7, with D maybe TRBD2 (5 bases). Germline V gene lookup returns CDR1 SGHTA and CDR2 FQGNSA. The CDR3 loop spans 13 amino acids. V shed 2 bases and J shed 3 bases, with 8 bases lying between them. CDR3 amino acids: CASSLWELYEQYF. The CDR3 DNA reads TGTGCCAGCAGCTTATGGGAGCTCTACGAGCAGTACTTC. The full variable domain, completed using reference TRBV7-2 and TRBJ2-7, is GAGVSQSPSNKVTEKGKDVELRCDPISGHTALYWYRQSLGQGLEFLIYFQGNSAPDKSGLPSDRFSAERTGGSVSTLTIQRTQQEDSAVYLCASSLWELYEQYFGPGTRLTVT.

This rearrangement joins TRBV20-1 to TRBJ1-1, with TRBD1 as a possible D gene (6 bases). This CDR3 region has 15 residues. The V end lost 0 bases, the J end lost 3 bases, and 14 bases lay between the germline ends. Germline V gene data show CDR1 as DFQATT and CDR2 as SNEGSKA (reference sequence). CDR3 in DNA: TGCAGTGCTAGAGACGGGGGGCGCCTGGACACTGAAGCTTTCTTT. The encoded protein is CSARDGGRLDTEAFF.

The chain combines TRBV19 with TRBJ2-1, with D unclear. The CDR3 runs 14 residues. V gave up 3 bases and J gave up 4 bases, with 10 bases separating them. The germline gives CDR1 LNHDA, CDR2 SQIVND (reference sequence). CDR3 loop: CASSMARNYNEQFF. CDR3 DNA: TGTGCCAGTAGTATGGCTAGGAATTACAATGAGCAGTTCTTC.

This clonotype has a handful of counts. The chain has TRBV7-3 and TRBJ1-1, with unresolved D. Trimming took 5 bases from V and 5 from J, leaving 15 bases between them. The germline CDR1 and CDR2 sequences are SGHTA and FQGTGA. The CDR3 runs to 14 residues. DNA for the CDR3: TGTGCCAGCAGCCCATACGGACCTTTTACTGAAGCTTTCTTT. Its translation is CASSPYGPFTEAFF. Looking up the rest from reference TRBV7-3 and TRBJ1-1 gives the full variable domain: GAGVSQTPSNKVTEKGKYVELRCDPISGHTALYWYRQSLGQGPEFLIYFQGTGAADDSGLPNDRFFAVRPEGSVSTLKIQRTERGDSAVYLCASSPYGPFTEAFFGQGTRLTVV.

This clonotype has a handful of counts. The chain uses TRBV20-1 and TRBJ2-5, with D hard to call. The CDR3 is 11 amino acids. Germline V gene sequence: CDR1 DFQATT, CDR2 SNEGSKA (reference sequence). V was trimmed by 1 base and J by 1 base, leaving 1 base between them. DNA of the CDR3: TGCAGTGCTAGAGCCCAAGAGACCCAGTACTTC. Its translation: CSARAQETQYF.